A selection of T cell receptor beta chains follows, all from one sample in a study of cytomegalovirus exposure and HLA in healthy donors. Generated by immunoSEQ multiplex PCR, the TCRdb table keeps only in-frame clones and is missing some. This sample's table reports 40,000 to 65,000 clones. Sequencing was done on a sample of PBMCs. These receptors were obtained from a man in his forties or fifties in good health and CMV-seropositive. CDR3s leave out the opening cysteine and the closing phenylalanine or tryptophan.

CDR3aa | j_gene | v_gene
ASGQGWGKLF | TRBJ1-4 | TRBV6-1
SIYLAEQF | TRBJ2-1 | TRBV29-1
ASSEVRSQETQY | TRBJ2-5 | TRBV6-1
ASSVSRGENEKLF | TRBJ1-4 | TRBV9
ASGLGTSSDTQY | TRBJ2-3 | TRBV6-5
ASSPGARATEAF | TRBJ1-1 | TRBV7-9
ASSEGLFRRQGNEQF | TRBJ2-1 | TRBV10-1
ASSPHESGEQY | TRBJ2-7 | TRBV7-7
ASSPGGNEQF | TRBJ2-1 | TRBV18
ASSRGQVVGKLF | TRBJ1-4 | TRBV6-5
ASSLSWTGGANNEQF | TRBJ2-1 | TRBV27
ASSLRSRSAGELF | TRBJ2-2 | TRBV19
ASSPERVGWTEQF | TRBJ2-1 | TRBV5-6
ASSSDPAVETQY | TRBJ2-5 | TRBV7-2
ASSLALQETQY | TRBJ2-5 | TRBV7-2
AISETAGGQAETQY | TRBJ2-5 | TRBV10-3
ASRFGTIYEQY | TRBJ2-7 | TRBV5-8
ASSDPVSYEQY | TRBJ2-7 | TRBV9
ASSQNKLAGINEQF | TRBJ2-1 | TRBV4-3
ASSTRTGGGGDTQY | TRBJ2-3 | TRBV5-1
ASSGLRGDDYGYT | TRBJ1-2 | TRBV9
ASSEIEETQY | TRBJ2-5 | TRBV2
ASSPAGTENEKLF | TRBJ1-4 | TRBV7-9
ASSGQGTGANVLT | TRBJ2-6 | TRBV6-5
ASSLGRVPVETQY | TRBJ2-5 | TRBV5-4
ASSVLRGGAYEQY | TRBJ2-7 | TRBV28
ASSPIGREDYNEQF | TRBJ2-1 | TRBV4-1
ASALGRARH | TRBJ1-5 | TRBV27
ASRPYNNEQF | TRBJ2-1 | TRBV6-6
ASSAGAYEQY | TRBJ2-7 | TRBV28
ASLYRVSCQPQH | TRBJ1-5 | TRBV14
ASSVGVKETQY | TRBJ2-5 | TRBV9
ASSRPGGPQH | TRBJ1-5 | TRBV14
ASSITPGQEYEQY | TRBJ2-7 | TRBV7-9
ATRAGDRNQPQH | TRBJ1-5 | TRBV15
ASSGRAARTLDGQPQH | TRBJ1-5 | TRBV2
ASSAGLTYNEQF | TRBJ2-1 | TRBV9
ASSTPAQFWGYT | TRBJ1-2 | TRBV19
ASSPDSSPSYEQY | TRBJ2-7 | TRBV7-3
ASSLQGGNGELF | TRBJ2-2 | TRBV28
ASRPHRDYYEQY | TRBJ2-7 | TRBV2
ASSIDGVASGSPETQY | TRBJ2-5 | TRBV19
AWNSEEAGELF | TRBJ2-2 | TRBV30
ASSFTTGDNGYT | TRBJ1-2 | TRBV5-5
ATSRINTGELF | TRBJ2-2 | TRBV7-9
ASSVGAVNQPQH | TRBJ1-5 | TRBV9
SVTGLSDNEQF | TRBJ2-1 | TRBV29-1
ASSLLSTDTQY | TRBJ2-3 | TRBV27
ARQGKGETQY | TRBJ2-5 | TRBV6-5